This T cell receptor (beta chain) was documented in a study of spatial heterogeneity in lung cancer. Study information: Follow-up PBMC specimens underwent sequencing when available; their median timing was approximately two years after resection.

Every TCR cDNA molecule bore a unique molecular identifier. TCRdb processed the 5' RACE reads anew with MiXCR; each CDR3 protein has one entry. Among 40,000 to 45,000 distinct CDR3 sequences listed, 20% to 25% were seen once. Specified time point: blood at routine non-recurrence follow-up after resection. The CDR3 is 14 amino acids. The receptor comes from a female donor with early-stage non-small cell lung cancer. The source was PBMCs, collected at follow-up. V and J are TRBV21-1 and TRBJ2-7. TRBV21-1 constitutes a pseudogene. In DNA, the CDR3 is TGTGCCAGCAGCAAACTTAAACGGGGCTACGAGCAGTACTTC. Its protein product is CASSKLKRGYEQYF.